This TCR beta chain was recovered during a study of cytomegalovirus exposure and HLA in healthy donors. The study, taken as a whole, reports: There was a cluster of highly shared sequence variants that was likely a sequencing artifact. The authors later linked a missense DCLRE1C variant to TCR beta V- and J-gene trimming. An analysis that came later showed most CMV-associated TCR beta chains appearing HLA-restricted.

A multiplex PCR was run with 60 Vbeta primers and 13 Jbeta primers. Original analysis: Later, an analysis found roughly 80 million unique TCR beta chains, and 10 million to 11 million of these were shared. This table comes from immunoSEQ multiplex PCR, and its TCRdb copy is limited to in-frame clones, with some not included. V and J calls and clone size are those listed in that table; D and trimming were worked out from the DNA. This sample has approximately 210,000 clones, with around nine tenths found just once. To note about this clone: Its target is not known.

CDR1 is SGHNT, CDR2 YYREEE, per germline (reference sequence). The CDR3 length is 14 residues. The V gene end was trimmed by 5 bases and the J gene end by 3 bases; junction bases not matched to a gene: 6. The chain is built from TRBV5-4 and TRBJ1-1; 8 bases agree with TRBD1. Material for sequencing was PBMCs. The sequence was collected from a woman under 30 in good health and CMV-seronegative. CDR3 sequence reads: CASSSRGPDTEAFF. CDR3 nucleotides: TGTGCCAGCAGTTCCAGGGGGCCGGACACTGAAGCTTTCTTT.